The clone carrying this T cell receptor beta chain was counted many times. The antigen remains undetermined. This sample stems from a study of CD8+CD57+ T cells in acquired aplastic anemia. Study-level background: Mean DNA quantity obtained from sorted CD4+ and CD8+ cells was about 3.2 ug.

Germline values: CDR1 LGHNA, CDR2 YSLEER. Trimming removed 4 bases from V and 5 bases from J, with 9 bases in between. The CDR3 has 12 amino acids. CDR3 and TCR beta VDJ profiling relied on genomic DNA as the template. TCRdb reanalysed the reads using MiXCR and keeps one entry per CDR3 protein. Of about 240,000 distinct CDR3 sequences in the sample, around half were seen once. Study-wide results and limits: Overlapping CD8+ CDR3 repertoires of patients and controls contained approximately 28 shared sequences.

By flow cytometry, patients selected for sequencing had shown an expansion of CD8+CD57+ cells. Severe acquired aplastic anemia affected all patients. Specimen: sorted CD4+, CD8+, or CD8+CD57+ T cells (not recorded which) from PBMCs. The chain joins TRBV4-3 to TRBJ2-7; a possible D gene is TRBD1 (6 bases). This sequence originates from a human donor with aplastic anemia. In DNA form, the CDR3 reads TGCGCCAGCAGCCCGGACAGACACGAGCAGTACTTC. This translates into CASSPDRHEQYF.